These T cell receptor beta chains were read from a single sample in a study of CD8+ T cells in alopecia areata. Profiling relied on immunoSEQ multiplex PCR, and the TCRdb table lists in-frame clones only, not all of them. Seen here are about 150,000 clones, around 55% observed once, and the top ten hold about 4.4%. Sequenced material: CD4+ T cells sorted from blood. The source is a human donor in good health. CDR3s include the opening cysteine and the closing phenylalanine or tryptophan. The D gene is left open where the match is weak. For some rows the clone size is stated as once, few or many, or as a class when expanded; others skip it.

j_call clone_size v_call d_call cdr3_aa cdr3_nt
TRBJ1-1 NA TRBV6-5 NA CASRLKGNTEAFF TGTGCCAGCAGGTTGAAAGGGAACACTGAAGCTTTCTTT
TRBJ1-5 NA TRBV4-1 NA CASSHRNGNQPQHF TGCGCCAGCAGCCATCGCAATGGCAATCAGCCCCAGCATTTT
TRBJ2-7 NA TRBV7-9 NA CASSFTSYEQYF TGTGCCAGCAGCTTTACATCCTACGAGCAGTACTTC
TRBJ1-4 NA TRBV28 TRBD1 CASSLAGDRGKLFF TGTGCCAGCAGTTTAGCAGGGGACAGGGGGAAACTGTTTTTT
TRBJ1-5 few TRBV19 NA CASRGAGVANQPQHF TGTGCCAGTAGAGGGGCAGGGGTCGCCAATCAGCCCCAGCATTTT
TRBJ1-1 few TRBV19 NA CASTDRQNTEAFF TGTGCCAGTACCGATCGACAAAACACTGAAGCTTTCTTT
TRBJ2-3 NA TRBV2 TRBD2 CASSELLAVSTDTQYF TGTGCCAGCAGTGAACTTCTAGCGGTTAGCACAGATACGCAGTATTTT
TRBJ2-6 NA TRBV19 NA CASSDGRANVLTF TGTGCCAGTTCCGACGGTCGGGCCAACGTCCTGACTTTC
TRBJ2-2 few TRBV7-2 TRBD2 CASRGLAGTGELFF TGTGCCAGCAGGGGACTAGCGGGCACCGGGGAGCTGTTTTTT
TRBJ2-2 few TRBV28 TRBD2 CASSPASGRGTGELFF TGTGCCAGCAGTCCAGCTAGCGGGAGAGGTACCGGGGAGCTGTTTTTT
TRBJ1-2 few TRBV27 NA CASSLGAVYGYTF TGTGCCAGCAGTTTAGGGGCCGTCTATGGCTACACCTTC
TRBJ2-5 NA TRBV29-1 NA CSTKPRGQETQYF TGCAGCACAAAACCACGGGGGCAAGAGACCCAGTACTTC
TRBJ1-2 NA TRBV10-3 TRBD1 CAITKTGAGNYGYTF TGTGCCATCACCAAAACAGGGGCGGGAAACTATGGCTACACCTTC
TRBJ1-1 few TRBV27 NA CASSLGGWGPNTEAFF TGTGCCAGCAGTTTGGGAGGCTGGGGACCGAACACTGAAGCTTTCTTT
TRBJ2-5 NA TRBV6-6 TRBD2 CASGRTSGSQETQYF TGTGCCAGCGGCCGGACTAGCGGGAGTCAAGAGACCCAGTACTTC
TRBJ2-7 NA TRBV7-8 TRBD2 CASSLTAAGPGSYEQYF TGTGCCAGCAGCTTAACCGCAGCGGGACCGGGGAGCTACGAGCAGTACTTC
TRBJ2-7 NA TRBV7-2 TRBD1 CASSSSLGTGIYEQYF TGTGCCAGCAGCTCAAGTTTGGGGACAGGAATATACGAGCAGTACTTC
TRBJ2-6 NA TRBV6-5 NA CASSSRTVGSRVLTF TGTGCCAGCAGTTCCAGGACAGTTGGTTCGAGGGTCCTGACTTTC
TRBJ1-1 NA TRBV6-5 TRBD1 CASSTGTGGEAFF TGTGCCAGCAGTACCGGCACAGGGGGGGAAGCTTTCTTT
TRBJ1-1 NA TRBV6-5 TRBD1 CASRGTGENTEAFF TGTGCCAGCAGGGGGACAGGGGAAAACACTGAAGCTTTCTTT
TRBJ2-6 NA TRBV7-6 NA CASSLIPPNSGANVLTF TGTGCCAGCAGCTTAATACCTCCTAACTCTGGGGCCAACGTCCTGACTTTC
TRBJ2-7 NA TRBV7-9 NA CASSLSGEGVQYF TGTGCCAGCAGCTTAAGTGGCGAGGGGGTGCAGTACTTC
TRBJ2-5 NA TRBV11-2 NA CASSLGETQYF TGTGCCAGCAGCTTAGGCGAGACCCAGTACTTC
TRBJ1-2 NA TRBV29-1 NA CSVGGGSYGYTF TGCAGCGTTGGAGGGGGGTCCTATGGCTACACCTTC
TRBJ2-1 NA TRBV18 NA CASSPTHFNEQFF TGTGCCAGCTCACCCACCCACTTCAATGAGCAGTTCTTC
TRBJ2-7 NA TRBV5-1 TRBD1 CASSITTGDYEQYF TGCGCCAGCAGCATAACGACAGGGGACTACGAGCAGTACTTC
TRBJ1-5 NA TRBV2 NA CASRKGLSNQPQHF TGTGCCAGCAGGAAGGGTTTGAGCAATCAGCCCCAGCATTTT
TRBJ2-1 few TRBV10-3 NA CAIGRANSEQFF TGTGCCATCGGCCGGGCCAACAGTGAGCAGTTCTTC
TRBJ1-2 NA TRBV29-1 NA CSVEGWGRDYGYTF TGCAGCGTTGAAGGTTGGGGCAGAGACTATGGCTACACCTTC
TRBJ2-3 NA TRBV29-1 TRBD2 CSVEGLAGINTQYF TGCAGCGTTGAAGGGCTAGCGGGAATAAATACGCAGTATTTT
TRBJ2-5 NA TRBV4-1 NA CASSLTLGETQYF TGCGCCAGCAGCCTTACACTAGGGGAGACCCAGTACTTC
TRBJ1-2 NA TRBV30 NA CAWKTTTYGYTF TGTGCCTGGAAAACTACCACCTATGGCTACACCTTC
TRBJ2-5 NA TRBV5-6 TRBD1 CASSPLGQGGQTQYF TGTGCCAGCAGCCCACTGGGACAGGGGGGCCAGACCCAGTACTTC
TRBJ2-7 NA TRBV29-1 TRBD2 CSVKGAGPTYEQYF TGCAGCGTTAAAGGAGCGGGGCCTACCTACGAGCAGTACTTC
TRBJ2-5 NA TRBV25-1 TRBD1 CANDPGQGSETQYF TGTGCCAACGATCCGGGACAGGGTTCGGAGACCCAGTACTTC
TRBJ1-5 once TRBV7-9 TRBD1 CASSAGTGGGQPQHF TGTGCCAGCAGCGCCGGGACAGGGGGCGGCCAGCCCCAGCATTTT
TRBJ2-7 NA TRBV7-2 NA CASSLTAKKRVRTYEQYF TGTGCCAGCAGCTTAACCGCCAAGAAGCGGGTGAGGACCTACGAGCAGTACTTC
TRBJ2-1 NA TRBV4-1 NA CASSQGRVAVYNEQFF TGCGCCAGCAGCCAAGGTCGGGTAGCGGTTTACAATGAGCAGTTCTTC
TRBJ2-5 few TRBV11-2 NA CASSPPRQETQYF TGTGCCAGCAGCCCTCCTAGACAAGAGACCCAGTACTTC
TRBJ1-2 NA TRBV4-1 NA CASSQHRGVFGYTF TGCGCCAGCAGCCAACATCGGGGCGTATTTGGCTACACCTTC
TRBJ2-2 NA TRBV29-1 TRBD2 CSVSPAGLNTGELFF TGCAGCGTTTCCCCAGCGGGACTTAACACCGGGGAGCTGTTTTTT
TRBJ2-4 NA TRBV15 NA CATSSGQFSSDIQYF TGTGCCACCAGCAGCGGACAGTTTTCTTCGGACATTCAGTACTTC
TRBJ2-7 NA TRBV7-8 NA CASSLYPLAGEQYF TGTGCCAGCAGCTTATACCCGTTGGCGGGGGAGCAGTACTTC
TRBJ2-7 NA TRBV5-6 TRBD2 CASSVYSGGEQYF TGTGCCAGCAGCGTGTATAGCGGGGGCGAGCAGTACTTC
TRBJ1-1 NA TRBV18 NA CASSRVRGKDTEAFF TGTGCCAGCTCAAGGGTCAGGGGAAAGGACACTGAAGCTTTCTTT
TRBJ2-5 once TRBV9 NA CASSVAPHSGETQYF TGTGCCAGCAGCGTAGCTCCGCACAGCGGGGAGACCCAGTACTTC
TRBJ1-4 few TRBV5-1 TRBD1 CASSLGSGTGGEKLFF TGCGCCAGCAGCTTGGGGAGCGGGACAGGAGGGGAAAAACTGTTTTTT
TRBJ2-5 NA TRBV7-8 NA CASSLWDMETQYF TGTGCCAGCAGCTTATGGGATATGGAGACCCAGTACTTC
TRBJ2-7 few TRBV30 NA CAWSPAYEQYF TGTGCCTGGAGCCCAGCGTACGAGCAGTACTTC
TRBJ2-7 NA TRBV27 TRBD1 CASSLLGVNRGTPRYEQYF TGTGCCAGCAGTTTATTGGGTGTTAACAGGGGGACCCCCCGCTACGAGCAGTACTTC
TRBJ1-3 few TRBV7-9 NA CASSPSGRNGNTIYF TGTGCCAGCAGCCCGTCGGGACGGAATGGAAACACCATATATTTT
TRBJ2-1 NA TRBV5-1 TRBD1 CASRDRAANEQFF TGCGCCAGCAGGGACAGGGCTGCTAATGAGCAGTTCTTC
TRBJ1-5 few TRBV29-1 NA CSAYRVGYNQPQHF TGCAGCGCTTACAGGGTGGGGTACAATCAGCCCCAGCATTTT
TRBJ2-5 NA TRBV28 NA CASSPYQGFSETQYF TGTGCCAGCAGCCCCTACCAGGGATTTAGTGAGACCCAGTACTTC
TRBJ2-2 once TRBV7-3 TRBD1 CASSPQGAGVSTGELFF TGTGCCAGCAGCCCTCAGGGGGCGGGTGTTTCCACCGGGGAGCTGTTTTTT
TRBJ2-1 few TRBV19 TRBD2 CASSVGLATYNEQFF TGTGCCAGTAGTGTGGGACTAGCGACTTACAATGAGCAGTTCTTC
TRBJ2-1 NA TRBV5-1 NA CASSSNPVGDFYNEQFF TGCGCCAGCAGCTCCAACCCCGTGGGAGACTTCTACAATGAGCAGTTCTTC
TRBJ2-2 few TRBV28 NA CASGTGTGELFF TGTGCCAGCGGAACGGGAACCGGGGAGCTGTTTTTT
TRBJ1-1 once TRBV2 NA CASRSQGRLTEAFF TGTGCCAGCAGGTCACAGGGCCGACTCACTGAAGCTTTCTTT
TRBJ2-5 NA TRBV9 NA CASSVEGETQYF TGTGCCAGCAGCGTAGAGGGGGAGACCCAGTACTTC